This T cell receptor beta chain was sequenced in a study of cytomegalovirus exposure and HLA in healthy donors (dated by TCRdb to 2016 to 2017). Regarding the complete study: An earlier analysis of some 600 of the donors reported around 280 Gb of sequence data and approximately 120 million unique TCR beta sequences obtained from approximately 180 million T cells. Roughly 320 gigabases of sequencing data and around 85 million unique TCR sequences made up an early release that covered several hundred HLA-typed donors. Of the roughly 400 genotyped donors, around 81% fell in the genetic ancestry cluster associated with self-reported Caucasian donors. The study aimed to test whether cataloging public T cell receptors could reveal signatures of past pathogen exposure. Using immunosequencing, the study profiled T cell repertoires from 666 subjects and related those repertoires to cytomegalovirus serostatus. A separate validation cohort of 100 to 150 different subjects was used in addition to the 666-subject first cohort. High-throughput TCR immunosequencing, statistical association of individual TCRs with disease status, and machine learning were combined to predict cytomegalovirus infection status. A later analysis re-analyzed previously published TCR beta repertoires from roughly 600 donors and added high-resolution HLA genotyping to study TCR occurrence patterns. In the later analysis, no new phenotypic data were used to find candidate immune exposures; instead, reliance was placed on TCR beta sequences and their occurrence across donors. An earlier analysis of around 580 of the donors used high-throughput TCR beta sequencing to judge whether each TCR beta V gene segment behaved as functional or pseudogenic. Donor age, sex, ethnicity and CMV serostatus were compiled alongside the repertoire data. A later genetic analysis took genome-wide SNP genotypes for about 55% of the roughly 700 donors and used that subset as a discovery cohort. All discovery cohort repertoires had been generated using a single sequencing platform. HLA typing included class I and class II loci at four-digit resolution. The number of donors typed differed by locus, with about 629-630 for A, B, C, DRB1 and DQB1, more than 500 for DQA1, over 600 for DPA1, and some 470 for DPB1. Several DR-DQ haplotypes were handled as single units for association and clustering, since linkage in the cohort was strong. On average, about 240,000 unique TCR beta nucleotide sequences were sequenced per donor among some 430 genotyped donors of the cohort, with about 19% of those sequences being non-productive. Study-wide conclusions, independent of this receptor: When HLA alleles, especially DR and DQ, strongly co-occurred, TCR associations were difficult to assign to individual alleles. In an earlier analysis of 587 of the donors, most TCR beta V segments appeared in productive rearrangements about 90% or about 30% of the time, broadly matching IMGT annotations. HLA typing was unavailable for some donors at each locus, so association tests used only the typed subset. In a later analysis, most CMV-associated TCR beta chains were found to appear HLA-restricted, with HLA associations seemingly driven largely by CMV exposure. In vitro tests confirmed that three of the cytomegalovirus-associated TCR beta chains recognize cytomegalovirus antigens. Most TCR sequences were seen in very few donors, while some public TCRs were found in many individuals. According to the authors, the approach could potentially be generalized to other disease states and immunological phenotypes. Because counts were too low, about 15 rarely observed V segments, including chromosome 9 orphons, were left out of the earlier analysis of some 640 of the donors. According to a later analysis, parvovirus B19, influenza, CMV and Epstein-Barr virus appeared linked to several top co-occurrence clusters. Specific HLA alleles were associated with 15,000 to 20,000 TCR beta sequences at a false discovery rate of 0.05 in a later analysis. In a later genetic analysis, fewer N-insertions in productive TCRs were reported among donors in an Asian-associated ancestry cluster than the roughly 670-donor mean. This cohort had only TCR beta chains sequenced, and the lack of alpha or paired-chain data limited which features could be detected. Roughly uniform sequencing depth across donors was assumed in presence/absence analyses, although this assumption may not hold. Cytomegalovirus status was reported to be diagnosed by the classifier with high specificity and sensitivity in both the original and validation cohorts. V-gene and J-gene trimming of TCR beta chains was associated with a missense DCLRE1C variant in a later genetic analysis, and the association was replicated in an independent cohort. In a later analysis, HLA-associated TCR beta chains showed more clonal expansion and lower generation probabilities than non-associated chains that were equally common. Some IMGT-functional V segments, including TRBV6-2 and TRBV6-3, could not be distinguished by the 87-base-pair reads and were therefore excluded. Immune exposure information for the cohort was limited to CMV serostatus. The study listed approximately 150 TCR beta chains as associated with cytomegalovirus. Correlated functional status among segregating V segments might reflect linkage disequilibrium, but an unknown experimental factor could not be ruled out. A further reported finding was that TCR beta sequences accurately predicted the HLA-A and HLA-B alleles for most subjects in the first cohort. The sequencing pipeline was judged likely to have produced a cluster of highly shared sequence variants as a technical artifact. In a later analysis, the rate of TCR association differed among HLA loci, with DRB1 alleles having the most associated TCRs and HLA-C alleles having the fewest.

As to this clone: What this receptor recognizes is not known. Base quality data are lacking; no much larger clone is found one base away.

Library method: the immunoSEQ multiplex PCR assay. For the multiplex PCR, a mixture combining 60 forward primers for TCR Vbeta segments and 13 reverse primers for TCR Jbeta segments was used. The CDR3 region of rearranged TCR beta genes was amplified from genomic DNA with a multiplex PCR assay. The amplified TCR beta libraries were sequenced on the Illumina HiSeq System as 87-base-pair reads. Under the source paper's analysis protocol: Across the 700 or so repertoires, a later analysis counted tens of millions of unique TCR beta chains, approximately 10 million of which were shared by at least two donors. To remove PCR and sequencing errors, raw reads were error-corrected and collapsed into unique sequences using a nearest-neighbor algorithm that merged closely related sequences. Alignment of CDR3 sequences to IMGT reference sequences was used to assign V, D and J gene segments. For a sequence to be retained, a match of at least six nucleotides was required to both a V gene segment and a J gene segment. Rearrangements were classified as productive when the CDR3 lacked stop codons and remained in frame with V and J, and all other rearrangements were classified as non-productive. Following IMGT convention, CDR3 was defined as the stretch from the second conserved V-encoded cysteine to the conserved J-encoded phenylalanine. The earlier analysis of about 610 of the donors excluded any sequence lacking an unambiguous match to a single V gene segment. An earlier analysis of under 750 of the donors called V segments functional above 56.7% productive rearrangements and segregating when the between-donor standard deviation exceeded 5%. To diagnose cytomegalovirus status from the catalog of TCR beta chain sequences, a statistical classification framework was built. A later analysis assigned V and J genes by comparing TCR nucleotide sequences with IMGT/GENE-DB human TR gene sequences. In a later analysis, CDR3 sequences and most-parsimonious VDJ recombination scenarios were assigned using the TCRdist pipeline. A later analysis defined each TCR beta chain by its CDR3 amino acid sequence plus V-gene family, and excluded reads lacking a unique V-gene family. In a later analysis, some 600 highly shared, low-generation-probability nucleotide sequences were removed to address suspected cross-contamination and a sequencing artifact. For each public chain, a later analysis derived a clonal expansion index from normalized ranks of inferred template counts within each repertoire. In a later analysis, generation probabilities were computed using a VDJ recombination model fitted to out-of-frame rearrangements, and the results were checked against IGoR. A later analysis scored TCR-TCR, TCR-HLA and TCR-CMV co-occurrence with hypergeometric tests, applying a repertoire-size bias correction to TCR pairs. To estimate false discovery rates, a later analysis permuted the HLA or CMV assignments 20 times. In a later analysis, co-occurring TCRs were grouped using DBSCAN, with TCRdist sequence similarity added in when clustering inside HLA-allele-positive subsets. Co-occurrence clustering excluded repertoires with fewer than 30,000 or more than 120,000 public chains, plus five with anomalous nucleotide sharing. Imported from immuneACCESS, the table was reduced by TCRdb to in-frame sequences with V and J called. These copies leave out some clones; in studies compared against another copy, an unresolved V gene accounts for under half, and the cause of the remainder is not known. Clone size and the V and J calls come from that table; the DNA yielded D and trimming. The sample table lists 210,000 or so clones, around 78% of them with a count of one. The top ten clonotypes cover approximately 0.49% of the sample.

The cohort comprised fewer than 750 healthy bone marrow donors. At the time of sampling, all cohort members were nominally healthy, though unrecorded immune exposures were likely present. The donor tested CMV seronegative, placing the donor among the 350 or so seronegative members of the cohort. A peripheral blood sample was provided by each donor, and peripheral blood mononuclear cells were used for TCR beta sequencing. The Qiagen DNeasy Blood Extraction Kit was used to extract genomic DNA from the blood cell samples. The V end gives up 1 base and the J end 6 bases, leaving 2 bases in the junction not matched to a gene. The CDR3 contains 14 residues, cysteine and phenylalanine counted. Of all the DNA, just the CDR3 is kept, 42 bases in frame from base 1. From the germline V gene (reference sequence), CDR1 is LNHDA and CDR2 is SQIVND.

The receptor was derived from a boy between 10 and 17 years old in good health and CMV-seronegative. Sequenced input: PBMCs. The V and J genes are TRBV19 and TRBJ1-1; a stretch of 10 junction bases matches TRBD1. The nucleotide sequence reads TGTGCCAGTAGTATAGGGACAGGGGGGGCTGAAGCTTTCTTT. Its protein product is CASSIGTGGAEAFF.